These 7 T cell receptor beta chains share one sample of origin, sequenced in a study of T cell changes during pregnancy in multiple sclerosis. Produced via immunoSEQ multiplex PCR; TCRdb's table is partial and in-frame only. The data show about 100,000 clones, 90% seen once. Sample: peripheral blood, taken in the second trimester of pregnancy. The receptors stem from a female donor in good health, enrolled as a control in a pregnancy study.

The chain carries TRBV6-6 and TRBJ2-7, with a possible D match to TRBD2 (6 bases). The germline V and J ends were trimmed by 2 bases and 3 bases, with 11 bases remaining between them. The CDR3 is made up of 14 amino acids. Looked up from germline, CDR1 is MNHNY and CDR2 is SVGAGI (reference sequence). CDR3 nucleotide sequence: TGTGCCAGCAGTTACGGGACTGGATACTACGAGCAGTACTTC. This encodes CASSYGTGYYEQYF.

Points on this clone: At one of its ends the junction is not consistent with the germline gene, which may arise from a read error. Other DNA sequences from this sample encode an identical CDR3 as well. V usage is TRBV6-1 and J usage is TRBJ1-6, with D possibly matching TRBD1 (6 bases). Germline values: CDR1 MNHNS, CDR2 SASEGT. CDR3 length: 15 residues. The CDR3 is CASSENGEGVSPLHF. CDR3 DNA: TGCGCCAGCAGTGAAAATGGGGAGGGGGTTTCACCCCTCCACTTT.

The chain carries TRBV5-6 and TRBJ2-7, with D unresolved. The CDR3 is made up of 14 amino acids. Trimming shortened V by 4 bases and J by 0 bases, and 11 bases separated the two germline ends. Germline V gene sequence: CDR1 SGHDT, CDR2 YYEEEE. CDR3 residues: CASSPDFGSYEQYF. Written as DNA, the CDR3 is TGTGCCAGCAGCCCAGACTTTGGCTCCTACGAGCAGTACTTC.

V gene TRBV6-1 combines with J gene TRBJ2-6; D is ambiguous. The CDR3 has 13 amino acids. The V end was cut by 8 bases, the J end by 6 bases, with 11 bases between. The germline V gene encodes CDR1 MNHNS and CDR2 SASEGT. CDR3: CASHPGAANVLTF. CDR3 DNA: TGTGCCAGCCACCCCGGTGCGGCCAACGTCCTGACTTTC.

The genes are TRBV19 and TRBJ2-3, with 11 bases matching TRBD2. Germline V gene lookup returns CDR1 LNHDA and CDR2 SQIVND (reference sequence). This CDR3 is 16 amino acids long. V shed 3 bases, J shed 8 bases, and the junction held 10 bases outside the gene matches. Here the CDR3 DNA reads TGTGCCAGTAGTATGATGATCCTAGCGGGGGGTATTACGCAGTATTTT. Its translation: CASSMMILAGGITQYF.

The V gene is TRBV27, the J gene TRBJ2-7, with a tentative D call TRBD1 (7 bases). CDR1 MNHEY and CDR2 SMNVEV come from the germline V gene (reference sequence). CDR3 length: 15 residues. V was trimmed by 6 bases and J by 7 bases, leaving 22 bases between them. CDR3 amino acids: CASRKTRDSLKEQYF. As DNA, the CDR3 is TGTGCCAGCAGGAAGACTAGGGACAGCCTGAAAGAGCAGTACTTC.

This clone was found once. This sequence joins TRBV11-2 and TRBJ1-5; 7 bases map to TRBD1. CDR3 length: 14 amino acids. In germline, CDR1 is SGHAT, CDR2 FQNNGV. The J segment lost 6 bases and the V segment lost 0 bases, leaving 2 bases of the junction unmatched. DNA for the CDR3: TGTGCCAGCAGCTTAGAAGCAGGGGGTCAGCCCCAGCATTTT. Encoded protein: CASSLEAGGQPQHF.